Below are 2 T cell receptor beta chains sequenced from a single sample in a study of T cells after yellow fever vaccination. MiXCR was run by TCRdb on the 5' RACE reads, yielding one entry per CDR3 protein. The sample contains under 250,000 distinct CDR3 sequences, about 3% of which appear only once. The sequenced sample was CD4+ T cells sorted from PBMCs, obtained 10 days after the yellow fever booster vaccination. These receptors were collected from a man between 18 and 29 years old who received the YFV17D yellow fever vaccine.

The chain couples TRBV11-2 to TRBJ2-2; D is unclear. Looked up from germline, CDR1 is SGHAT and CDR2 is FQNNGV. The CDR3 is 16 residues long. Trimming left V 3 bases short and J 0 bases short, with 11 bases between. The CDR3 here is CASSFASLPNTGELFF. CDR3 nucleotide sequence: TGTGCCAGCAGCTTCGCCAGTCTGCCGAACACCGGGGAGCTGTTTTTT.

This clonotype showed up many times. The gene calls are TRBV24-1 and TRBJ2-5; weak D call: TRBD2 (5 bases). V shed 3 bases and J shed 1 base, with 14 bases lying between them. CDR1 is KGHDR and CDR2 is SFDVKD in the germline V gene. The CDR3 extends over 16 amino acids. The CDR3 loop is CATSDPAASGQETQYF. The CDR3 DNA sequence: TGTGCCACCAGTGATCCCGCCGCAAGCGGCCAAGAGACCCAGTACTTC.